These 6 T cell receptor beta chains were all obtained from the same sample, sequenced in a study of T cells after yellow fever vaccination (dated by TCRdb to about 2019). Per the publication, the treatment or condition label means: live attenuated yellow fever vaccine strain. Libraries were prepared through 5' RACE. This sample was sequenced with an Illumina NovaSeq 6000. The public reads were reprocessed in TCRdb via fastp at Q25 and MiXCR, keeping in-frame beta chains. Each CDR3 protein gets just one entry, which takes the most common genes and DNA from the rows behind it. The sample includes some 340,000 distinct CDR3 sequences, with approximately 12% observed a single time. 3.3% of the sample rests with the top ten. Here the sequenced sample was CD4+ T cells sorted from PBMCs, taken 45 days after the yellow fever booster vaccination. These receptors were taken from a man younger than 30 who received the YFV17D yellow fever vaccine.

The J gene is TRBJ2-2, the V gene TRBV20-1; no firm D call. V lost 7 bases to trimming and J lost 1 base, with 4 bases between them. CDR3 length: 11 amino acids. The germline V gene has CDR1 DFQATT and CDR2 SNEGSKA (reference sequence). As DNA, the CDR3 is TGCAGTGTCGGGAACACCGGGGAGCTGTTTTTT. Translated: CSVGNTGELFF.

The chain employs TRBV5-1 and TRBJ1-2; 10 positions agree with TRBD1. The germline V gene has CDR1 SGHRS and CDR2 YFSETQ. CDR3 length equals 16 residues. Germline trimming cut 4 bases from V and 8 bases from J; bases unmatched to any gene: 14. CDR3 nucleotides: TGCGCCAGCAGCCAGGGACAGGGGTTAGAGTTGAGCGGCTACACCTTC. Translating it yields CASSQGQGLELSGYTF.

The chain couples TRBV15 to TRBJ2-7; maybe TRBD2 (5 bases). V was pared by 1 base and J by 0 bases, with 10 bases between. The CDR3 is made up of 15 amino acids. In germline, CDR1 is LNHNV, CDR2 YYDKDF (reference sequence). CDR3 nucleotides: TGTGCCACCAGCAGAGGTCGGGGAAGCTCCTACGAGCAGTACTTC. Protein: CATSRGRGSSYEQYF.

The V and J genes are TRBV7-2 and TRBJ2-7, with D hard to call. V was trimmed by 4 bases and J by 2 bases, leaving 0 bases between them. The CDR3 runs to 10 residues. Germline-derived CDR1 and CDR2 are SGHTA and FQGNSA. CDR3 amino acids: CASSSYEQYV. The CDR3 nucleotides read TGTGCCAGCAGCTCCTACGAGCAGTACGTC.

This clonotype was found many times. This sequence joins TRBV9 and TRBJ1-2, with unresolved D. V lost 7 bases, J lost 3 bases, and 7 bases lay in between. This CDR3 has 11 residues. In germline, CDR1 is SGDLS, CDR2 YYNGEE. DNA of the CDR3: TGTGCCAGCCGACGAGACTATGGCTACACCTTC. Translating gives CASRRDYGYTF.

The chain employs TRBV7-3 and TRBJ1-2, with 7 bases matching TRBD1. The germline gives CDR1 SGHTA, CDR2 FQGTGA. The CDR3 loop spans 13 amino acids. After removal of 6 bases from V and 2 bases from J, the junction contained 3 bases not matched to a gene. The CDR3 sequence: CASSKGQNYGYTF. The CDR3 DNA follows: TGTGCCAGCAGTAAGGGACAGAACTATGGCTACACCTTC.